The 29 T cell receptor beta chains below all came from one sample that was sequenced in a study of Ad26.COV2.S vaccination and SARS-CoV-2 variants. Treatment noted: 19 received Ad26.COV2.S at low or high dose, single or two shots; about 5 received placebo; per-sample allocation not given. The samples were gathered on day 63 after the first injection of vaccine or placebo. Profiling relied on immunoSEQ multiplex PCR, and the TCRdb table lists in-frame clones only, not all of them. The sample contains approximately 480,000 clones, roughly nine tenths of which appear only once. Sample: peripheral blood, taken in a trial of Ad26.COV2.S vaccine versus placebo. These receptor sequences come from a person between 18 and 60 years old who received the Ad26.COV2.S COVID-19 vaccine or a placebo.

The CDR3 DNA reads as TGTGCCAGCAGCTTGCTGGGGGCCCTCAGGGAGCAGTTCTTC. It translates to CASSLLGALREQFF. The chain combines TRBV7-2 with TRBJ2-1; weak D call: TRBD1 (6 bases). This CDR3 spans 14 amino acids. The V gene lost 3 bases and the J gene lost 10 bases, with 16 bases spanning the gap. CDR1 and CDR2 from the germline V gene are SGHTA and FQGNSA.

The chain has TRBV19 and TRBJ1-5; D might be TRBD1 (6 bases). The germline CDR1 and CDR2 sequences are LNHDA and SQIVND (reference sequence). V lost 4 bases, J lost 0 bases, and 25 bases lay in between. This CDR3 is 20 amino acids long. The CDR3 loop is CASSKSLPGQQRYSNQPQHF. CDR3 DNA sequence: TGTGCCAGTAGTAAAAGCCTCCCAGGACAGCAAAGGTATAGCAATCAGCCCCAGCATTTT.

The rearrangement uses TRBV2 and TRBJ1-5; weak D call: TRBD1 (6 bases). V gave up 8 bases and J gave up 5 bases, with 16 bases separating them. Germline V gene data show CDR1 as SNHLY and CDR2 as FYNNEI. The CDR3 runs to 14 residues. The CDR3 region has the DNA TGTGCCAGCGCTAGGACAGTGACAGATCAGCCCCAGCATTTT. Translated, it gives CASARTVTDQPQHF.

V usage is TRBV5-1 and J usage is TRBJ2-2, with no clear D. With 0 bases removed from V and 2 bases from J, the gap between germline ends came to 8 bases. Germline CDR1 and CDR2: SGHRS and YFSETQ. The CDR3 length is 15 residues. CDR3: CASSLVGGNTGELFF. The CDR3 DNA is TGCGCCAGCAGCTTGGTGGGCGGAAACACCGGGGAGCTGTTTTTT.

The CDR3 DNA reads as TGTGCCACCAGCAGAGCCGGCCCCAGTTCCTACAATGAGCAGTTCTTC. The encoded protein is CATSRAGPSSYNEQFF. V gene TRBV15 combines with J gene TRBJ2-1; D unclear. The germline V gene has CDR1 LNHNV and CDR2 YYDKDF (reference sequence). This CDR3 contains 16 residues. The ends were cut back, 1 base at V and 1 base at J, with 11 bases in the middle. Supplemented by reference TRBV15 and TRBJ2-1, the full variable domain reads DAMVIQNPRYQVTQFGKPVTLSCSQTLNHNVMYWYQQKSSQAPKLLFHYYDKDFNNEADTPDNFQSRRPNTSFCFLDIRSPGLGDTAMYLCATSRAGPSSYNEQFFGPGTRLTVL.

The chain couples TRBV28 to TRBJ2-7; D possibly uses TRBD1 or TRBD2 (6 bases each). This CDR3 region has 14 residues. Germline values: CDR1 MDHEN, CDR2 SYDVKM. Trimming cost V 2 bases and J 6 bases, with 14 bases left between them. The CDR3 bases are TGTGCCAGCAGTTTACCGCCGGGGGCGGGCGAGCAGTACTTC. Its protein product is CASSLPPGAGEQYF.

The V call is TRBV7-9, the J call TRBJ1-5; possibly TRBD1 for D (5 bases). Germline CDR1 SEHNR, CDR2 FQNEAQ (reference sequence). The V end was cut by 2 bases, the J end by 1 base, with 6 bases between. This CDR3 has 14 residues. CDR3 bases: TGTGCCAGCAGCTTAACAGGCAGCAATCAGCCCCAGCATTTT. This translates into CASSLTGSNQPQHF.

The V and J genes are TRBV28 and TRBJ1-5, with 7 bases fitting TRBD1. With 6 bases clipped from V and 7 bases from J, the junction kept 9 bases outside the gene matches. The germline V gene encodes CDR1 MDHEN and CDR2 SYDVKM. The CDR3 covers 14 residues. CDR3 nucleotides: TGTGCCAGCAGACGTCAGGGGGGGAGCCAGCCCCAGCATTTT. The encoded protein is CASRRQGGSQPQHF.

V usage is TRBV27 and J usage is TRBJ1-2; D is undetermined. This CDR3 has 13 residues. The V gene's germline CDR1 is MNHEY and CDR2 SMNVEV (reference sequence). Trimming cost V 8 bases and J 5 bases, with 15 bases left between them. CDR3 protein: CASAWREAYGYTF. The CDR3 DNA reads TGTGCCAGCGCCTGGAGGGAGGCTTATGGCTACACCTTC.

V usage is TRBV19 and J usage is TRBJ2-1, with 10 positions matching TRBD1. Germline V CDR1 and CDR2: LNHDA, SQIVND (reference sequence). V lost 6 bases and J lost 4; bases outside the gene matches: 3. This CDR3 has 14 residues. CDR3: CASRLDRGYNEQFF. CDR3 sequence (DNA): TGTGCCAGTAGATTGGACAGGGGGTACAATGAGCAGTTCTTC.

The chain uses TRBV11-3 and TRBJ2-1; 8 bases fit TRBD2. The germline CDR1 and CDR2 sequences are SGHNT and YENEEA. The ends lost 5 bases at V and 8 bases at J; junction bases unmatched: 11. The CDR3 extends over 15 amino acids. CDR3 coding DNA: TGTGCCAGCAGCCCCCGGGGGGGGCACAACGATGAGCAGTTCTTC. This codes for CASSPRGGHNDEQFF.

The chain is built from TRBV28 and TRBJ2-5, with 9 nucleotides matching TRBD1. With V trimmed by 5 bases and J by 4 bases, 5 bases remained unmatched. CDR3 length: 14 amino acids. Per germline, CDR1 MDHEN and CDR2 SYDVKM. CDR3 DNA: TGTGCCAGCAGTCCTCCGGGACAGGGAGAGACCCAGTACTTC. Translated, it gives CASSPPGQGETQYF.

V gene TRBV9 combines with J gene TRBJ2-3; 9 bases line up with TRBD2. CDR3 length: 16 residues. V was clipped by 5 bases and J by 4 bases; unmatched bases: 11. The germline CDR1 and CDR2 sequences are SGDLS and YYNGEE. The CDR3 DNA reads TGTGCCAGCAGTGGTTATAGCGGGAGCGGCTCAGATACGCAGTATTTT. Its protein is CASSGYSGSGSDTQYF.

The V and J genes are TRBV2 and TRBJ1-1; D not certain. CDR3 size: 10 residues. The germline CDR1 and CDR2 sequences are SNHLY and FYNNEI. Trimming left V 5 bases short and J 7 bases short, with 5 bases between. This CDR3 reads CASSLGEAFF. The CDR3 region has the DNA TGTGCCAGCAGTTTGGGTGAAGCTTTCTTT.

Of note for this clone: The same CDR3 also results from other DNA sequences found in this sample. The V gene is TRBV5-5, the J gene TRBJ2-7; no definite D call. The CDR3 contains 12 residues. V was trimmed by 2 bases and J by 3 bases, leaving 6 bases between them. CDR1 SGHKS and CDR2 YYEKEE come from the germline V gene (reference sequence). CDR3 coding DNA: TGTGCCAGCAGCTTTGAGCACTACGAGCAGTACTTC. Residues: CASSFEHYEQYF.

CDR3 DNA sequence: TGTGCCAGCCAACCGACTAGCGGGAGGGCAAAGACCCAGTACTTC. It yields the protein CASQPTSGRAKTQYF. This rearrangement joins TRBV2 to TRBJ2-5; 14 nucleotides agree with TRBD2. The germline gives CDR1 SNHLY, CDR2 FYNNEI. The J segment lost 6 bases and the V segment lost 8 bases, leaving 8 bases of the junction unmatched. The CDR3 sequence is 15 residues long.

This rearrangement joins TRBV7-3 to TRBJ1-2; TRBD1 might be the D (6 bases). V was clipped by 8 bases and J by 4 bases, with 14 bases between them. CDR3 length equals 13 residues. Germline lookup yields CDR1 SGHTA and CDR2 FQGTGA. DNA for the CDR3: TGTGCCAGCGGGCAGGGGCCCGGCTATGGCTACACCTTC. Amino acid sequence: CASGQGPGYGYTF.

The chain uses TRBV4-2 and TRBJ2-3; 8 nucleotides line up with TRBD2. From germline, CDR1 is LGHNA and CDR2 YNFKEQ. The CDR3 sequence is 19 residues long. J was trimmed by 2 bases and V by 1 base; bases with no gene match: 14. The CDR3 nucleotides read TGTGCCAGCAGCCAAGTACGGAGTGGGGGACTAGATTACACAGATACGCAGTATTTT. As protein: CASSQVRSGGLDYTDTQYF.

With respect to this clone: This same CDR3 is encoded by further DNA sequences in the sample. The J gene is TRBJ2-7, the V gene TRBV27, with 8 bases lining up with TRBD1. CDR3 length: 14 residues. V lost 2 bases and J lost 2; bases outside the gene matches: 2. The germline V gene has CDR1 MNHEY and CDR2 SMNVEV (reference sequence). CDR3 DNA: TGTGCCAGCAGTTTAGGGACAGGAGCCTACGAGCAGTACTTC. It translates to CASSLGTGAYEQYF.

The V and J genes are TRBV11-3 and TRBJ2-2, with D possibly being TRBD2 (6 bases). CDR3 length equals 15 residues. The V gene's germline CDR1 is SGHNT and CDR2 YENEEA. V was cut by 4 bases and J by 7 bases, with 16 bases left in between. The CDR3 is CASSYQSGAVGELFF. The CDR3 coding sequence is TGTGCCAGCAGCTACCAATCGGGAGCCGTCGGGGAGCTGTTTTTT.

The CDR3 sequence is CALGGGGGGYTF. CDR3 DNA: TGTGCCCTAGGGGGGGGAGGAGGTGGCTACACCTTC. The rearrangement uses TRBV30 and TRBJ1-2, with a weak D call TRBD1 (6 bases). CDR1 and CDR2 (germline): GTSNPN, SVGIG (reference sequence). This CDR3 contains 12 residues. Trimming removed 8 bases from V and 7 bases from J, with 17 bases in between. Complete variable domain (other parts from reference TRBV30 and TRBJ1-2): SQTIHQWPATLVQPVGSPLSLECTVEGTSNPNLYWYRQAAGRGLQLLFYSVGIGQISSEVPQNLSASRPQDRQFILSSKKLLLSDSGFYLCALGGGGGGYTFGSGTRLTVV.

V gene TRBV28 combines with J gene TRBJ2-3, with 12 bases aligning to TRBD2. CDR1 is MDHEN, CDR2 SYDVKM, per germline. The CDR3 is 17 amino acids. V was pared by 3 bases and J by 2 bases, with 6 bases of the junction left unmatched. DNA for the CDR3: TGTGCCAGCAGTTTTCTAGGACTAGCGGGGTACACAGATACGCAGTATTTT. Translation gives CASSFLGLAGYTDTQYF.

This chain joins TRBV6-5 and TRBJ1-3; unclear D gene. This CDR3 contains 15 residues. Germline assignment: CDR1 MNHEY and CDR2 SVGAGI. Trimming stripped 0 bases from V and 0 bases from J, with 6 bases between. This CDR3 is CASSYSINSGNTIYF. The CDR3 DNA reads TGTGCCAGCAGTTACTCGATTAACTCTGGAAACACCATATATTTT.

This clone came up once. The J gene is TRBJ1-2, the V gene TRBV18, with D unclear. The germline CDR1 and CDR2 sequences are KGHSH and LQKENI. Trimming removed 0 bases at V and 4 bases at J, with 12 bases between. CDR3 length: 15 residues. CDR3 sequence reads: CASSPPGEVSYGYTF. CDR3 in DNA: TGTGCCAGCTCACCACCGGGCGAGGTGAGCTATGGCTACACCTTC. Full variable domain (outside the CDR3, taken from reference TRBV18 and TRBJ1-2): NAGVMQNPRHLVRRRGQEARLRCSPMKGHSHVYWYRQLPEEGLKFMVYLQKENIIDESGMPKERFSAEFPKEGPSILRIQQVVRGDSAAYFCASSPPGEVSYGYTFGSGTRLTVV.

The chain employs TRBV27 and TRBJ2-6; TRBD2 matches 13 bases. This CDR3 has 18 amino acids. V shed 5 bases, J shed 1 base, and the junction held 5 bases outside the gene matches. Germline lookup yields CDR1 MNHEY and CDR2 SMNVEV (reference sequence). For the CDR3, the DNA is TGTGCCAGCAGTCTTAGACTAGCGGGAGGTTCTGGGGCCAACGTCCTGACTTTC. It encodes CASSLRLAGGSGANVLTF.

This chain uses TRBV5-5 with TRBJ2-7; no definite D call. CDR1 and CDR2 from the germline V gene are SGHKS and YYEKEE (reference sequence). V lost 2 bases and J 6 bases, leaving 9 bases between the germline ends. This CDR3 has 12 amino acids. The CDR3 DNA is TGTGCCAGCAGCTTCGGACGTGGCGAGCAGTACTTC. Translated, it gives CASSFGRGEQYF.

V usage is TRBV29-1 and J usage is TRBJ1-3, with D maybe TRBD1 (6 bases). Germline V CDR1 and CDR2: SQVTM, ANQGSEA. This CDR3 is 16 amino acids long. The V end was cut by 2 bases, the J end by 4 bases, with 18 bases between. The CDR3 loop is CSVEKAVSGAGNTIYF. In DNA form, the CDR3 reads TGCAGCGTTGAAAAAGCGGTGTCGGGGGCCGGAAACACCATATATTTT. The entire variable domain, with the rest obtained from reference TRBV29-1 and TRBJ1-3, is as follows: SAVISQKPSRDICQRGTSLTIQCQVDSQVTMMFWYRQQPGQSLTLIATANQGSEATYESGFVIDKFPISRPNLTFSTLTVSNMSPEDSSIYLCSVEKAVSGAGNTIYFGEGSWLTVV.

The gene calls are TRBV27 and TRBJ2-7; tentatively, D is TRBD1 (6 bases). The germline V and J ends were trimmed by 3 bases and 4 bases, with 10 bases remaining between them. This CDR3 is 13 amino acids long. Germline lookup yields CDR1 MNHEY and CDR2 SMNVEV (reference sequence). In DNA form, the CDR3 reads TGTGCCAGCAGTTTTATACAGGGATACGAGCAGTACTTC. As protein: CASSFIQGYEQYF.

This clone was detected once. V and J are TRBV30 and TRBJ1-1; the D gene is possibly TRBD1 (5 bases). Between the trimmed V and J ends, which lost 5 bases and 1 base, there was a span of 20 bases. The CDR3 runs 16 residues. Germline V gene data show CDR1 as GTSNPN and CDR2 as SVGIG (reference sequence). CDR3 coding DNA: TGTGCCTGGGCCCATGGGCGGGGGGTGGCGAACACTGAAGCTTTCTTT. Its protein is CAWAHGRGVANTEAFF.